The rows below give T cell receptor beta chains drawn from one sample of a study of blood T cell repertoires in COVID-19. Libraries were prepared by immunoSEQ multiplex PCR; TCRdb keeps only in-frame clonotypes and omits some of them. Altogether a few hundred thousand clones are present, around 86% being singletons, with the ten largest covering around a tenth. Sample: peripheral blood. These receptors all come from a man aged 35-49 years who had recovered from COVID-19. Each CDR3 is given with its conserved first and last residue. Fields, in order: CDR3 protein, CDR3 DNA, V gene, J gene, clone size, D gene. The D gene is left open where the match is weak. Clone size appears in some rows only: once, few, many, or a class for an expanded clone.

CDR3aa: CASSFTSGQITDTQYF
CDR3nt: TGTGCCAGCAGCTTCACCTCGGGACAGATCACAGATACGCAGTATTTT
v_gene: TRBV7-6
j_gene: TRBJ2-3
abundance: -
d_gene: TRBD1

CDR3aa: CASSPGTSGRVSEQYF
CDR3nt: TGTGCCAGTAGTCCCGGGACTAGCGGGAGGGTCAGCGAGCAGTACTTC
v_gene: TRBV19
j_gene: TRBJ2-7
abundance: -
d_gene: TRBD2

CDR3aa: CASSLDMYNEQFF
CDR3nt: TGCGCCAGCAGCTTGGATATGTACAATGAGCAGTTCTTC
v_gene: TRBV5-1
j_gene: TRBJ2-1
abundance: -
d_gene: -

CDR3aa: CASSYAGGSGELFF
CDR3nt: TGTGCCAGCAGTTACGCGGGCGGCTCCGGGGAGCTGTTTTTT
v_gene: TRBV6-2/TRBV6-3
j_gene: TRBJ2-2
abundance: -
d_gene: -

CDR3aa: CATSDARSGYTF
CDR3nt: TGTGCCACCAGTGATGCAAGGAGTGGCTACACCTTC
v_gene: TRBV24-1
j_gene: TRBJ1-2
abundance: -
d_gene: -

CDR3aa: CASSQQQTGTYEQYF
CDR3nt: TGTGCCAGCAGCCAACAACAAACAGGTACCTACGAGCAGTACTTC
v_gene: TRBV4-2
j_gene: TRBJ2-7
abundance: -
d_gene: -

CDR3aa: CASSRGGDRRYQPQHF
CDR3nt: TGTGCCAGCAGCCGGGGGGGGGACAGAAGGTATCAGCCCCAGCATTTT
v_gene: TRBV7-2
j_gene: TRBJ1-5
abundance: once
d_gene: TRBD1

CDR3aa: CASSLREPNTEAFF
CDR3nt: TGTGCCAGCAGCTTGAGGGAGCCGAACACTGAAGCTTTCTTT
v_gene: TRBV5-5
j_gene: TRBJ1-1
abundance: -
d_gene: -

CDR3aa: CASSSGQGGTGELFF
CDR3nt: TGTGCCAGCAGCTCGGGACAGGGCGGTACCGGGGAGCTGTTTTTT
v_gene: TRBV7-2
j_gene: TRBJ2-2
abundance: -
d_gene: TRBD1

CDR3aa: CASSSFQGGNFYTGELFF
CDR3nt: TGTGCCAGCAGCTCTTTTCAGGGAGGGAATTTCTACACCGGGGAGCTGTTTTTT
v_gene: TRBV11-3
j_gene: TRBJ2-2
abundance: -
d_gene: TRBD2

CDR3aa: CASSLTGGRTDTQYF
CDR3nt: TGTGCCAGCAGCTTAACAGGGGGCCGCACAGATACGCAGTATTTT
v_gene: TRBV7-9
j_gene: TRBJ2-3
abundance: -
d_gene: TRBD1

CDR3aa: CASSVRLAGDHTQYF
CDR3nt: TGTGCCAGCAGCGTGCGACTAGCGGGGGACCATACGCAGTATTTT
v_gene: TRBV9
j_gene: TRBJ2-3
abundance: -
d_gene: TRBD2

CDR3aa: CASSPKYGTSGGPLETQYF
CDR3nt: TGTGCCAGCAGCCCAAAGTACGGGACTAGCGGGGGCCCCCTCGAGACCCAGTACTTC
v_gene: TRBV7-2
j_gene: TRBJ2-5
abundance: -
d_gene: TRBD2

CDR3aa: CASSAGYPGQGLRSGNTIYF
CDR3nt: TGTGCCAGCAGCGCAGGGTATCCCGGACAGGGACTCCGCTCTGGAAACACCATATATTTT
v_gene: TRBV9
j_gene: TRBJ1-3
abundance: -
d_gene: TRBD1

CDR3aa: CASTAGTSNEQFF
CDR3nt: TGTGCCAGCACCGCCGGGACTTCCAATGAGCAGTTCTTC
v_gene: TRBV25-1
j_gene: TRBJ2-1
abundance: -
d_gene: -

CDR3aa: CASRPGLATDTQYF
CDR3nt: TGCGCCAGCAGGCCGGGACTAGCTACAGATACGCAGTATTTT
v_gene: TRBV5-1
j_gene: TRBJ2-3
abundance: few
d_gene: TRBD2

CDR3aa: CASSLRGNPIQYF
CDR3nt: TGTGCCAGCAGCTTACGCGGGAACCCCATTCAGTACTTC
v_gene: TRBV7-2
j_gene: TRBJ2-4
abundance: -
d_gene: -